This paragraph covers one T cell receptor beta chain sequence. The sample holds no much larger clone one base away, and base qualities are not on file. The library came from the immunoSEQ multiplex PCR assay. TCRdb carries this immuneACCESS record with in-frame sequences only. Its versions omit some clonotypes, under half of them owing to an unresolved V gene in the studies checked, with the rest unexplained. The sample's table covers 65 to 70 clones. The trim is 5 bases for V and 5 bases for J, with a gap of 14 bases between the germline ends. According to the germline V gene, CDR1 reads SGDLS and CDR2 reads YYNGEE. The CDR3 has 15 amino acids, counting the end cysteine and phenylalanine. The read is trimmed to its CDR3 DNA, 45 bases read in frame from base 1. The data were taken from a study of T cell repertoires in chronic hepatitis B (dated by TCRdb to the late 2010s).

The chain links TRBV9 with TRBJ2-6, with the D gene not clear enough to name. The clonotype comes from a human donor with chronic hepatitis B virus infection. Sequenced material: HBV core (core195) epitope-specific CD8+ T cells from PBMCs. The CDR3 region reads CASRVKQSRANVLTF. The sequenced DNA: TGTGCCAGCAGAGTCAAACAAAGTCGGGCCAACGTCCTGACTTTC.